The clone carrying this T cell receptor (beta chain) showed up many times. Its antigen is as yet unknown. The sample is drawn from a study of T cell repertoires in cytomegalovirus infection. Looking at the study overall: Carrying CMV and the relevant HLA type showed in public TCR beta signatures. Study observations and caveats: Summed frequency of public TCR beta families distinguished CMV carriers with the relevant HLA. Clonotype analysis showed dominance of the ex vivo response by HLA-C-restricted CMV-specific TCR beta clonotypes.

One entry per CDR3 protein results from TCRdb running MiXCR on the reads. The profile covers roughly 720,000 distinct CDR3 sequences, with about a third appearing a single time and under 3% taken by the ten largest. J was trimmed by 15 bases and V by 0 bases; bases with no gene match: 10. Per germline, CDR1 MNHEY and CDR2 SVGAGI. The CDR3 extends over 15 amino acids. Sequenced: PBMCs. The sequence derives from a human donor in good health (CMV status not recorded). Some clones in this sample may be carry-over from other donors' samples. The chain couples TRBV6-5 to TRBJ2-1, with 11 bases that match TRBD2. CDR3: CASSYSLTSGRRLFF. CDR3 nucleotides: TGTGCCAGCAGTTACTCGTTAACTAGCGGGAGACGTCTGTTCTTC.